These 12 T cell receptor beta chains share one sample of origin, sequenced in a study of blood T cell repertoires in COVID-19. Some clones are missing from TCRdb's copy, which holds only in-frame ones; the method was immunoSEQ multiplex PCR. The data contain hundreds of thousands of clones, approximately 91% of them seen just once; the ten biggest clones take up 2% to 2.5%. The sequenced material came from peripheral blood. The receptors come from a woman aged 35 to 49 who had recovered from COVID-19.

V usage is TRBV7-9 and J usage is TRBJ2-7, with no clear D. The CDR3 loop spans 15 amino acids. CDR1 and CDR2 (germline): SEHNR, FQNEAQ (reference sequence). The V end lost 3 bases, the J end lost 0 bases, and 12 bases lay between the germline ends. DNA of the CDR3: TGTGCCAGCAGCTTCGGTCAGGTGGACTCCTACGAGCAGTACTTC. Residues: CASSFGQVDSYEQYF.

This clone has a single count. J is TRBJ2-1 and V is TRBV12-5; 13 bases fit TRBD2. From germline, CDR1 is LGHNT and CDR2 FRNRAP. J gave up 6 bases and V 0 bases, and 5 bases lay outside the gene matches. The CDR3 runs to 17 residues. The CDR3 nucleotides are TGTGCTAGTGGTTTGGTACTAGCGGGAGGGATTTCCAATGAGCAGTTCTTC. Translation gives CASGLVLAGGISNEQFF.

To note about this clone: Germline and junction disagree at one end, which may indicate a read error. The chain combines TRBV4-2 with TRBJ2-6; weak D call: TRBD1 (6 bases). This CDR3 contains 18 residues. CDR1 is LGHNA, CDR2 YNFKEQ, per germline. CDR3 residues: CASSGREGTLSGANVLTF. As DNA, the CDR3 is TGTGCCAGCAGCGGCCGGGAAGGGACCCTCTCAGGGGCCAATGTCCTGACTTTC.

This clone was observed a single time. The rearrangement uses TRBV7-3 and TRBJ2-3; D is possibly TRBD1 (5 bases). V shed 5 bases and J shed 0 bases, with 15 bases lying between them. Germline lookup yields CDR1 SGHTA and CDR2 FQGTGA. The CDR3 is 16 amino acids. The CDR3 sequence: CASSPKGRRSTDTQYF. The CDR3 bases are TGTGCCAGCAGCCCTAAGGGGCGCCGAAGCACAGATACGCAGTATTTT.

The chain employs TRBV4-2 and TRBJ2-7; 9 bases are shared with TRBD1. The J segment lost 7 bases and the V segment lost 6 bases, leaving 7 bases of the junction unmatched. CDR1 is LGHNA, CDR2 YNFKEQ, per germline. This CDR3 region has 13 residues. The CDR3 DNA sequence: TGTGCCAGCAGGCTTACAGGGGGCGGGGAGCAGTACTTC. This encodes CASRLTGGGEQYF.

V gene TRBV27 combines with J gene TRBJ2-5; TRBD2 matches at 7 bases. The ends lost 1 base at V and 4 bases at J; junction bases unmatched: 3. The CDR3 has 14 residues. The germline V gene encodes CDR1 MNHEY and CDR2 SMNVEV (reference sequence). CDR3 bases: TGTGCCAGCAGTTTATTGGGGGGGGGAGAGACCCAGTACTTC. The encoded protein is CASSLLGGGETQYF.

This clone was seen a single time. The chain has TRBV4-2 and TRBJ2-6; 7 bases agree with TRBD1. With V trimmed by 3 bases and J by 2 bases, 4 bases remained unmatched. Germline CDR1 reads LGHNA; CDR2 reads YNFKEQ. The CDR3 runs to 16 residues. CDR3 nucleotide sequence: TGTGCCAGCAGCCAGGGTGACAGGGCTGGGGCCAACGTCCTGACTTTC. This sequence encodes CASSQGDRAGANVLTF.

The chain employs TRBV5-6 and TRBJ2-3; no firm D call. Germline CDR1 SGHDT, CDR2 YYEEEE. This CDR3 spans 15 amino acids. V was cut by 4 bases and J by 6 bases, with 18 bases left in between. In DNA form, the CDR3 reads TGTGCCAGCAGCGCGGTCCTTGAACTTCAGGATACGCAGTATTTT. Residues: CASSAVLELQDTQYF. Together with reference TRBV5-6 and TRBJ2-3, the CDR3 gives the full variable domain: DAGVTQSPTHLIKTRGQQVTLRCSPKSGHDTVSWYQQALGQGPQFIFQYYEEEERQRGNFPDRFSGHQFPNYSSELNVNALLLGDSALYLCASSAVLELQDTQYFGPGTRLTVL.

This chain links TRBV30 with TRBJ1-6; D call uncertain. Germline-derived CDR1 and CDR2 are GTSNPN and SVGIG (reference sequence). Trimming removed 4 bases from V and 7 bases from J, with 8 bases in between. The CDR3 extends over 12 amino acids. CDR3 sequence: CAWKRANSPLHF. CDR3 coding DNA: TGTGCCTGGAAACGAGCGAATTCACCCCTCCACTTT.

The chain joins TRBV29-1 to TRBJ2-7, with a tentative D call TRBD2 (5 bases). This CDR3 has 11 amino acids. Germline lookup yields CDR1 SQVTM and CDR2 ANQGSEA. Trimming shortened V by 6 bases and J by 2 bases, and 8 bases separated the two germline ends. CDR3 loop: CSVGKTYEQYF. CDR3 nucleotides: TGCAGCGTCGGGAAGACCTACGAGCAGTACTTC.

V gene TRBV9 combines with J gene TRBJ1-3, with a tentative D call TRBD1 (5 bases). Germline assignment: CDR1 SGDLS and CDR2 YYNGEE. The CDR3 contains 13 residues. Trimming removed 2 bases from V and 7 bases from J, with 10 bases in between. The CDR3 protein is CASSVSGGNTIYF. The CDR3 DNA is TGTGCCAGCAGCGTCAGCGGGGGGAACACCATATATTTT.

This clone was observed many times. Written as DNA, the CDR3 is TGTGCCAGCAGCGACGCGGGGGGCCCCACCGGGGAGCTGTTTTTT. This translates into CASSDAGGPTGELFF. The chain carries TRBV7-3 and TRBJ2-2; TRBD2 aligns across 8 bases. V was clipped by 5 bases and J by 4 bases; unmatched bases: 6. The CDR3 totals 15 residues. From germline, CDR1 is SGHTA and CDR2 FQGTGA.